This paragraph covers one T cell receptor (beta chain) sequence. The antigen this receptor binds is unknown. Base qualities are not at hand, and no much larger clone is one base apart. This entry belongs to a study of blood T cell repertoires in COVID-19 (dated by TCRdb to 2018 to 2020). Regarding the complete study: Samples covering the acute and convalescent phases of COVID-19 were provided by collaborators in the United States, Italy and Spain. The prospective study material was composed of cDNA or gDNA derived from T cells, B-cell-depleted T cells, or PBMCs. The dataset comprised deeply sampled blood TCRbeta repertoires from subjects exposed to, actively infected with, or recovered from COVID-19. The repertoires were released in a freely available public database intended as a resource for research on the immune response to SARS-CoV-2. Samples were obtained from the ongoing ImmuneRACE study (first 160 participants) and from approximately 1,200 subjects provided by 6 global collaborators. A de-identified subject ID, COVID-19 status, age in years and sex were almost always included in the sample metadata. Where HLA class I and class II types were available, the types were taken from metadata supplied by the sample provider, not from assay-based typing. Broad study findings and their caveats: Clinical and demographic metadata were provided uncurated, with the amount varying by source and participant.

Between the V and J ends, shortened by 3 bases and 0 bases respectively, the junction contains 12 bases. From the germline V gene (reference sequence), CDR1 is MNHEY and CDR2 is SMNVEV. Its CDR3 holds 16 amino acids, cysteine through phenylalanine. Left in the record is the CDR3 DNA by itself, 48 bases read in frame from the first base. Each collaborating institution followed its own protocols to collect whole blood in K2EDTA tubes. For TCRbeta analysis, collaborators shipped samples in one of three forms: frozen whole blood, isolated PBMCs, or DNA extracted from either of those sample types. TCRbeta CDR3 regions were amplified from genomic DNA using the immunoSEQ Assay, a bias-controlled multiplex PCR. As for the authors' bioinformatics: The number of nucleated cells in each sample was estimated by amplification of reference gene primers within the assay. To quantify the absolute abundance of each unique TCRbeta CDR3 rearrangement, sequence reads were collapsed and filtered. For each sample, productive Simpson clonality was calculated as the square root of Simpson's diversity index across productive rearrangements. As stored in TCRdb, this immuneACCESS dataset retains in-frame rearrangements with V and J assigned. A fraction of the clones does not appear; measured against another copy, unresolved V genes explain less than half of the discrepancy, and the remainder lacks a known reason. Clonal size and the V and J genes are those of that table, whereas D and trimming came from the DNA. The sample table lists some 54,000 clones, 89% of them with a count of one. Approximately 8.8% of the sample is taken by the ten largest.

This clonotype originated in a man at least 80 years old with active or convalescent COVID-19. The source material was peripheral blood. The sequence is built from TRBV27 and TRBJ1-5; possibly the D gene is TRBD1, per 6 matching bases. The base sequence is TGTGCCAGCAGTTTTACCGGACAGCCTAGCAATCAGCCCCAGCATTTT. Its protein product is CASSFTGQPSNQPQHF.